This T cell receptor (beta chain) appears in the sequencing data of a study of cytomegalovirus exposure and HLA in healthy donors. Trimming took 0 bases from V and 5 from J, leaving 14 bases between them. The CDR3 consists of 15 residues. Germline-derived CDR1 and CDR2 are MNHNS and SASEGT. With respect to this clone: What it binds is not known.

Study observations and caveats: The HLA-A and HLA-B alleles of most subjects were reportedly predicted accurately from TCR beta sequences. In a later analysis, HLA-associated beta chains showed higher expansion and lower generation probabilities than comparable chains.

The PCR contained 60 Vbeta and 13 Jbeta primers. Some clones are missing from TCRdb's copy, which holds only in-frame ones; the method was immunoSEQ multiplex PCR. The sample has some 39,000 clones. The receptor comes from a woman aged 30 to 39 in good health and CMV-seropositive. The sequenced material came from PBMCs. The chain joins TRBV6-1 to TRBJ2-7; D ambiguous. CDR3 loop: CASSEAPLTRDEQYF. CDR3 coding DNA: TGTGCCAGCAGTGAAGCGCCCCTTACCCGGGACGAGCAGTACTTC.